This TCR beta chain was observed in a study of shared clonotypes between healthy human individuals. Turning to the study itself: The donor group consisted of a couple of women and a few men, aged 18 to 49.

Overall study results and limits: When naive CD4 clonotypes were compared across a few donors, around 4.6% were shared.

Some clones are missing from TCRdb's copy, which holds only in-frame ones; the method was immunoSEQ multiplex PCR. The table lists over 2 million clones, 85% to 95% of them singletons, with approximately 0.13% in the top ten. About this clone itself: Its antigen is still unknown. The sample carries other DNA sequences with the same CDR3.

This receptor was taken from a man aged 18 to 35 in good health. Sequencing input: naive CD4+ T cells sorted from blood. This sample's subset: CD45RA+ positively selected.

CDR3 coding DNA: TGTGCCTGGAGGAACTATGGCTACACCTTC. This codes for CAWRNYGYTF. This chain links TRBV30 with TRBJ1-2; D gene uncertain. Looked up from germline, CDR1 is GTSNPN and CDR2 is SVGIG (reference sequence). Trimming shortened V by 3 bases and J by 2 bases, and 1 base separated the two germline ends. This CDR3 region has 10 residues.